These 9 T cell receptor beta chains were all obtained from the same sample, sequenced in a study of shared clonotypes between healthy human individuals (dated by TCRdb to about 2020). The library came from the immunoSEQ multiplex PCR assay. TCRdb re-hosts the immuneACCESS table, in-frame sequences only. Its copies lack some clones; in the studies checked, an unresolved V gene accounts for under half of them, and the cause for the rest is not known. The sample includes 600,000 to 750,000 clones, with around 70% observed a single time. The biggest ten clones account for under 2% of the sample. Sequenced: memory CD4+ T cells sorted from blood. Read against the paper, the sample's cell subset or site label means: CD45RA-negative fraction. The receptor set was obtained from a woman in her twenties or thirties in good health.

The genes are TRBV9 and TRBJ2-7; TRBD2 aligns across 9 bases. Losses at the gene ends were 5 bases for V and 3 bases for J; bases not matched to a gene: 6. From germline, CDR1 is SGDLS and CDR2 YYNGEE. The CDR3 totals 14 residues. DNA for the CDR3: TGTGCCAGCAGAGCCGGGACTAGCTACTACGAGCAGTACTTC. This encodes CASRAGTSYYEQYF. Based on the CDR3 plus reference TRBV9 and TRBJ2-7, the full variable domain is DSGVTQTPKHLITATGQRVTLRCSPRSGDLSVYWYQQSLDQGLQFLIQYYNGEERAKGNILERFSAQQFPDLHSELNLSSLELGDSALYFCASRAGTSYYEQYFGPGTRLTVT.

In its sample, this clone was seen a few times. This chain connects TRBV30 to TRBJ1-2; D not resolved. The CDR3 loop spans 13 amino acids. Germline CDR1 reads GTSNPN; CDR2 reads SVGIG (reference sequence). The V and J ends lost 2 bases and 2 bases respectively, with 9 bases between them. CDR3: CAWSKLNNYGYTF. The DNA for the CDR3 is TGTGCCTGGAGTAAGCTAAACAACTATGGCTACACCTTC.

This clone was observed a single time. V gene TRBV11-1 combines with J gene TRBJ2-7, with TRBD2 matching over 7 bases. The CDR3 spans 17 residues. The junction had 13 bases not matched to a gene; V was cut back by 5 bases and J by 0 bases. Per the germline V gene, CDR1 is SGHAT and CDR2 is FQDESV (reference sequence). The CDR3 DNA sequence: TGTGCCAGCAGCCCCGGGGGGAGCGGGTCTAGCTCCTACGAGCAGTACTTC. Amino acid sequence: CASSPGGSGSSSYEQYF.

The gene calls are TRBV28 and TRBJ2-3; 11 bases map to TRBD2. The ends lost 5 bases at V and 2 bases at J; junction bases unmatched: 9. The CDR3 loop spans 17 amino acids. The V gene's germline CDR1 is MDHEN and CDR2 SYDVKM. The CDR3 here is CASSPQGLAESTDTQYF. In DNA form, the CDR3 reads TGTGCCAGCAGTCCCCAGGGACTAGCGGAGTCCACAGATACGCAGTATTTT.

The chain has TRBV5-6 and TRBJ2-7, with a weak D call TRBD2 (5 bases). Germline V CDR1 and CDR2: SGHDT, YYEEEE. V was shortened by 6 bases and J by 5 bases, with 21 bases between the two germline ends. The CDR3 loop spans 15 amino acids. In nucleotides, the CDR3 is TGTGCCAGCACCCCTTCTTTGGTCTCGGGGAACGAGCAGTACTTC. Translated: CASTPSLVSGNEQYF.

The chain combines TRBV28 with TRBJ2-5; D is unclear. Germline CDR1 and CDR2: MDHEN and SYDVKM. This CDR3 region has 15 residues. The V end was cut by 3 bases, the J end by 0 bases, with 11 bases between. CDR3 protein: CASSLPHSNQETQYF. In DNA, the CDR3 is TGTGCCAGCAGTTTGCCCCACAGCAACCAAGAGACCCAGTACTTC.

This chain joins TRBV15 and TRBJ2-5, with D unresolved. Looked up from germline, CDR1 is LNHNV and CDR2 is YYDKDF (reference sequence). This CDR3 region has 12 residues. The V and J ends lost 0 bases and 6 bases respectively, with 5 bases between them. The CDR3 loop is CATSRDWKTQYF. The DNA for the CDR3 is TGTGCCACCAGCAGAGATTGGAAGACCCAGTACTTC.

The V gene is TRBV19, the J gene TRBJ2-3; no clear D gene. This CDR3 region has 12 residues. The V gene lost 4 bases and the J gene lost 6 bases, with 8 bases spanning the gap. The germline V gene has CDR1 LNHDA and CDR2 SQIVND (reference sequence). CDR3 bases: TGTGCCAGTAGTAATCTAGGGGATACGCAGTATTTT. Protein: CASSNLGDTQYF.

This clone was seen a few times. This chain uses TRBV19 with TRBJ2-1, with D uncertain. V was shortened by 9 bases and J by 6 bases, with 9 bases between the two germline ends. Germline V gives CDR1 LNHDA, CDR2 SQIVND (reference sequence). This CDR3 has 11 residues. CDR3 nucleotide sequence: TGTGCCAGCCTAAAGGGCAATGAGCAGTTCTTC. It codes for CASLKGNEQFF.